Sequencing of this T cell receptor beta chain was carried out in a study of blood T cell repertoires in COVID-19. Assay used: immunoSEQ multiplex PCR; TCRdb lists only in-frame clones, some missing. The table includes roughly 300,000 clones, 70% to 90% detected once. In the case of this clone: The same CDR3 can be traced to other DNA sequences in this sample.

CDR1 is MDHEN and CDR2 is SYDVKM in the germline V gene. V was trimmed by 2 bases and J by 5 bases, leaving 7 bases between them. This CDR3 is 14 amino acids long. The TCR sequence derives from a woman aged 50 to 60 who had recovered from COVID-19. V and J are TRBV28 and TRBJ1-6, with unresolved D. The specimen was peripheral blood. CDR3 nucleotide sequence: TGTGCCAGCAGTTTAAGACAAGATAATTCACCCCTCCACTTT. Translation: CASSLRQDNSPLHF.